This TCR beta chain originates from a study of T cell responses to AZD1222 COVID-19 vaccine. The CDR3 runs 15 residues. Findings of the study overall: Repertoire sampling happened only post peak T cell response.

Points on this clone: The antigen is unknown.

The table came from immunoSEQ multiplex PCR; TCRdb's copy has only in-frame clones and leaves some out. The data hold over 100,000 clones, with 84% observed a single time. This specimen consisted of peripheral blood, obtained on day 0 of AZD1222 vaccination. The chain combines TRBV21-1 with TRBJ1-2; the table assigns TRBD1, which was not confirmed against the DNA. TRBV21-1 constitutes a pseudogene. The TCR sequence derives from an adult in good health. The DNA for the CDR3 is TGTGCCAGCAGCAAGGTGGTGACACCAATTGATGGCTACACCTTC. It yields the protein CASSKVVTPIDGYTF.